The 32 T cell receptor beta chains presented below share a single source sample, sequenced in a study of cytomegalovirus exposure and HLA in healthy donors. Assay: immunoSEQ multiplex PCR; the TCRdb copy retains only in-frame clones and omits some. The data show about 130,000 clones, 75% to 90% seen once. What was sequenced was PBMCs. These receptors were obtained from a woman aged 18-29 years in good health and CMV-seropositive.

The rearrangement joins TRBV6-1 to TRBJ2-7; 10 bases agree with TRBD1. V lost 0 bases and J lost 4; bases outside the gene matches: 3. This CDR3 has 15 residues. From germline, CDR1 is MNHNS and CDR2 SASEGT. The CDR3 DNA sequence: TGTGCCAGCAGTGAAGCGACAGGGGGCCGGTACGAGCAGTACTTC. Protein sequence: CASSEATGGRYEQYF.

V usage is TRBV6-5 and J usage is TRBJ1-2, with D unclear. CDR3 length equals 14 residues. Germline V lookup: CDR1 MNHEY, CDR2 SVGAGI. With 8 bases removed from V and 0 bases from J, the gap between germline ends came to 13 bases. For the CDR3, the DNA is TGTGCCAGCGGACGAGGAGGATCTAACTATGGCTACACCTTC. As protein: CASGRGGSNYGYTF.

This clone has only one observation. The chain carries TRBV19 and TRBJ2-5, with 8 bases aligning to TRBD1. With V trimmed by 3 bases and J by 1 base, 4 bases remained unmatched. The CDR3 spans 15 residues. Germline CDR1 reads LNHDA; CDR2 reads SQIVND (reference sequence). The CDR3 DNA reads TGTGCCAGTAGTATCGTAACAGGGGGCCAAGAGACCCAGTACTTC. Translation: CASSIVTGGQETQYF.

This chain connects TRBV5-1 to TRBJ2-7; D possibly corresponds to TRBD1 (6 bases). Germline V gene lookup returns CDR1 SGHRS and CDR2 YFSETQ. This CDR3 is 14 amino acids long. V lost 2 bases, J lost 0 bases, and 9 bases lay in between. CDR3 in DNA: TGCGCCAGCAGCTTTCGGACAGACTCCTACGAGCAGTACTTC. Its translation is CASSFRTDSYEQYF.

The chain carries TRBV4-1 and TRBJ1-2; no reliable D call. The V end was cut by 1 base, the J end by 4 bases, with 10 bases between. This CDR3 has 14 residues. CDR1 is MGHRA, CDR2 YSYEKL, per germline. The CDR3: CASSQGNTGYGYTF. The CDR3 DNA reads TGCGCCAGCAGCCAAGGAAACACGGGCTATGGCTACACCTTC.

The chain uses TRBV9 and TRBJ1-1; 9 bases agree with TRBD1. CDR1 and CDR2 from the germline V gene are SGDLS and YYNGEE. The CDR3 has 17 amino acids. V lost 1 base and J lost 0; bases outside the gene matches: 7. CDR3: CASSVSWDRAMNTEAFF. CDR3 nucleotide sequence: TGTGCCAGCAGCGTATCATGGGACAGGGCCATGAACACTGAAGCTTTCTTT.

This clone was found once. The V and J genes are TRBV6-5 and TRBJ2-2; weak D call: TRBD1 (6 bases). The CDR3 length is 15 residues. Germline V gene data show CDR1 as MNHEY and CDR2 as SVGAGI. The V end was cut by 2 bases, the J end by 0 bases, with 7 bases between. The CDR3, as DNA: TGTGCCAGCAGTTACACAGGGCCGAACACCGGGGAGCTGTTTTTT. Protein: CASSYTGPNTGELFF.

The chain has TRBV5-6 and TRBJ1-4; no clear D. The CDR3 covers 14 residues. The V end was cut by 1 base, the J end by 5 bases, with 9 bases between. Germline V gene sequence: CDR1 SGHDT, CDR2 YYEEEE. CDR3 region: CASSLSPQNEKLFF. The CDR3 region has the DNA TGTGCCAGCAGCTTGAGCCCACAGAATGAAAAACTGTTTTTT.

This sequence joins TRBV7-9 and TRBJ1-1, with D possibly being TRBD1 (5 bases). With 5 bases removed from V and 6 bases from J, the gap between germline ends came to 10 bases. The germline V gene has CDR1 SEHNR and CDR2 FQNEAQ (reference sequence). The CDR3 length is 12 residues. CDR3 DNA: TGTGCCAGCAGCCCCTGGGGGGCTGAAGCTTTCTTT. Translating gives CASSPWGAEAFF.

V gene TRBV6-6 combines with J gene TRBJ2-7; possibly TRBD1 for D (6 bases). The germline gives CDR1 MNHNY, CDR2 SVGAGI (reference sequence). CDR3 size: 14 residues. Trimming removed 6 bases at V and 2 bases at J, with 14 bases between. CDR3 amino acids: CASRSRGKAYEQYF. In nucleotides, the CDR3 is TGTGCCAGCAGGTCCAGGGGCAAAGCCTACGAGCAGTACTTC.

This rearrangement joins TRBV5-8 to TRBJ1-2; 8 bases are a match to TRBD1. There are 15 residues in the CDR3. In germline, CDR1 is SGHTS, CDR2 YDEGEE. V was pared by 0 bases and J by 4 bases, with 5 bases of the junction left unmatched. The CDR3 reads CASSLDHDRGYGYTF. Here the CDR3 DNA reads TGTGCCAGCAGCTTGGACCACGACAGGGGCTATGGCTACACCTTC.

The CDR3 loop is CASSITGTGKETQYF. The CDR3 DNA reads as TGTGCCAGCAGCATTACCGGGACAGGGAAAGAGACCCAGTACTTC. The chain recombines TRBV9 with TRBJ2-5, with 9 positions matching TRBD1. The CDR3 covers 15 residues. V lost 4 bases and J lost 3; bases outside the gene matches: 7. CDR1 is SGDLS and CDR2 is YYNGEE in the germline V gene.

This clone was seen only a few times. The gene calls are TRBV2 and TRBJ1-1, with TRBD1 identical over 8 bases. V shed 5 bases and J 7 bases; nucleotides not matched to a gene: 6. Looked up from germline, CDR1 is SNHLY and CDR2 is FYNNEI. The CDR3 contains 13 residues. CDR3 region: CASSSRGQDEAFF. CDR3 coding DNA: TGTGCCAGCAGTTCCAGGGGGCAGGATGAAGCTTTCTTT.

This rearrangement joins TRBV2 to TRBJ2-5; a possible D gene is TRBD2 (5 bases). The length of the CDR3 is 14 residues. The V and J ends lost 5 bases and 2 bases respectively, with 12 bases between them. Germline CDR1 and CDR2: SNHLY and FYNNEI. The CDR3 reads CASSLTSGQETQYF. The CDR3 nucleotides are TGTGCCAGCAGTCTCACCTCGGGACAAGAGACCCAGTACTTC.

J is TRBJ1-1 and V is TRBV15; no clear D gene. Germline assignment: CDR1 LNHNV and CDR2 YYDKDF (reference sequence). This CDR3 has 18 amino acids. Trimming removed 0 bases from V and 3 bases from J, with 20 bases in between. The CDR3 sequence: CATSRDSPLRAGDTEAFF. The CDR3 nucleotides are TGTGCCACCAGCAGAGATTCTCCACTGAGGGCTGGCGACACTGAAGCTTTCTTT.

In nucleotides, the CDR3 is TGTGCCACCAGCCGGGGACAGTTAAAAGAGACCCAGTACTTC. It codes for CATSRGQLKETQYF. V gene TRBV15 combines with J gene TRBJ2-5; 7 bases match TRBD1. The CDR3 is 14 amino acids. Germline values: CDR1 LNHNV, CDR2 YYDKDF (reference sequence). Unmatched junction bases numbered 6, after V lost 5 bases and J lost 3 bases.

The chain's CDR3 is CASSQVEAGEAFF. CDR3 nucleotides: TGTGCCAGCAGCCAAGTTGAGGCGGGGGAGGCTTTCTTT. The chain joins TRBV14 to TRBJ1-1; D is perhaps TRBD1 (5 bases). CDR3 length: 13 amino acids. Germline CDR1 and CDR2: SGHDN and FVKESK. Trimming took 1 base from V and 11 from J, leaving 14 bases between them.

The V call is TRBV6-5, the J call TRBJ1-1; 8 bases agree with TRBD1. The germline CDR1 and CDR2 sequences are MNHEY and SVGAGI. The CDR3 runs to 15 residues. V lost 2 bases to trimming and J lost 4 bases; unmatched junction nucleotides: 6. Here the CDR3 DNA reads TGTGCCAGCAGTTACCGGGACAGGAGAGGCACTGAAGCTTTCTTT. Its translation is CASSYRDRRGTEAFF.

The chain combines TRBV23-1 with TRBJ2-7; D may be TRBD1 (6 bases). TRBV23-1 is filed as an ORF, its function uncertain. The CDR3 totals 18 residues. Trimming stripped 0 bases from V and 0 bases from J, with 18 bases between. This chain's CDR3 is CASSQSKPGTSSSYEQYF. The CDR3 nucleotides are TGCGCCAGCAGTCAATCTAAACCGGGGACATCGAGCTCCTACGAGCAGTACTTC.

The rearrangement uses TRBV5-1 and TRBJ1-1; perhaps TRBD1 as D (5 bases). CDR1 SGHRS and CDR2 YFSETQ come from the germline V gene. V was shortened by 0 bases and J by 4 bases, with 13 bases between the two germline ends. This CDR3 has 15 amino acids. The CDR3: CASSLEIGRGTEAFF. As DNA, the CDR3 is TGCGCCAGCAGCTTGGAAATAGGGAGGGGCACTGAAGCTTTCTTT.

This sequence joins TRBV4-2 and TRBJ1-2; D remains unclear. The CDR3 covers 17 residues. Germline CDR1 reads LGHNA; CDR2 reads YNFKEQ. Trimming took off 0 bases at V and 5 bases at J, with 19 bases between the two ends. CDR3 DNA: TGTGCCAGCAGCCAAGATACCCAGGTCCCGCGAGGGTATGGCTACACCTTC. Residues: CASSQDTQVPRGYGYTF.

This CDR3 reads CAWSPNSAGGYTF. The CDR3, as DNA: TGTGCCTGGAGTCCAAACAGTGCTGGGGGCTACACCTTC. V gene TRBV30 combines with J gene TRBJ1-2; D is undetermined. The CDR3 has 13 residues. Per germline, CDR1 GTSNPN and CDR2 SVGIG (reference sequence). The ends were cut back, 2 bases at V and 8 bases at J, with 15 bases in the middle.

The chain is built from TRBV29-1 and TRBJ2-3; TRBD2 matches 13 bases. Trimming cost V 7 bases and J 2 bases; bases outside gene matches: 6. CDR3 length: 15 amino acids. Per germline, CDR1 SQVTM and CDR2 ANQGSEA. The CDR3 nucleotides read TGCAGCGGCAGACTAGCGGGGGGATCCACAGATACGCAGTATTTT. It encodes CSGRLAGGSTDTQYF.

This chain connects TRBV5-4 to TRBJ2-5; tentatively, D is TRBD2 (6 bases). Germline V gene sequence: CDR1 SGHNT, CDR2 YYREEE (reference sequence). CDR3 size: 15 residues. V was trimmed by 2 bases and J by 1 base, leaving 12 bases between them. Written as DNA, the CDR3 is TGTGCCAGCAGCTTTGGGGTGGGACTCCAAGAGACCCAGTACTTC. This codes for CASSFGVGLQETQYF.

CDR3 amino acids: CASSPPLRDRINEKLFF. The CDR3, as DNA: TGTGCCAGCTCACCACCCCTTCGGGACAGAATTAATGAAAAACTGTTTTTT. V is TRBV18 and J is TRBJ1-4; 7 bases align to TRBD1. The length of the CDR3 is 17 residues. The V and J ends lost 0 bases and 4 bases, in that order; junction bases with no gene match: 8. CDR1 and CDR2 (germline): KGHSH, LQKENI.

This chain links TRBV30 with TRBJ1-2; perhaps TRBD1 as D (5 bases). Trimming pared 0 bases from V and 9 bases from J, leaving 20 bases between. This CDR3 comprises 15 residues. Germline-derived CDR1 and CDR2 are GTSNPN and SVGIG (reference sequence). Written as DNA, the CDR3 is TGTGCCTGGAGTGTACAGGTATTTGAGAGAAATCGCTACACCTTC. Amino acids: CAWSVQVFERNRYTF.

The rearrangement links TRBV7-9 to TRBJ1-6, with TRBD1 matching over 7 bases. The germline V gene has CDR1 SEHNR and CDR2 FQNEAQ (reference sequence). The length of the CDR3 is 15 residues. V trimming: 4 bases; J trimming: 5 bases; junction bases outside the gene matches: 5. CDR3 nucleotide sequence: TGTGCCAGCAGCTCTGGGGGGACAGATAATTCACCCCTCCACTTT. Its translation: CASSSGGTDNSPLHF.

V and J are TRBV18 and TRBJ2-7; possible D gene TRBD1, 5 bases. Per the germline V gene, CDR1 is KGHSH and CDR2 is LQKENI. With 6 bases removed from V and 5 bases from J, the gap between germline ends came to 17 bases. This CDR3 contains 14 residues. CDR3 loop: CASSPGQGINEQYF. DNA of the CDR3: TGTGCCAGCTCCCCAGGGCAGGGTATCAACGAGCAGTACTTC.

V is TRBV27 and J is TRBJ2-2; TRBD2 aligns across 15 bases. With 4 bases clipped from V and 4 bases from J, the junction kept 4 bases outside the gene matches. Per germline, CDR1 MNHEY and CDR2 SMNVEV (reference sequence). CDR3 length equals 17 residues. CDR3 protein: CASSSLGLAGGTGELFF. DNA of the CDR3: TGTGCCAGCAGTTCACTGGGACTAGCGGGGGGCACCGGGGAGCTGTTTTTT.

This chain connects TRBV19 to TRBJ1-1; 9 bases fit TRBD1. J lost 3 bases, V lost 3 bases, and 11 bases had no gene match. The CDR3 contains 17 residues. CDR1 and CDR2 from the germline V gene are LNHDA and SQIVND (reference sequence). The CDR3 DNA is TGTGCCAGTAGTATCGGGACAGGGACCATTGGGTACACTGAAGCTTTCTTT. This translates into CASSIGTGTIGYTEAFF.

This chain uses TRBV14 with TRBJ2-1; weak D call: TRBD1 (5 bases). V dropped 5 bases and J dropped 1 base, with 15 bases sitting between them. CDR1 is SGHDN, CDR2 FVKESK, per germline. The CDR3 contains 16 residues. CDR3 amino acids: CASSRGLLRSYNEQFF. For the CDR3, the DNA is TGTGCCAGCAGCAGGGGATTACTAAGATCCTACAATGAGCAGTTCTTC.

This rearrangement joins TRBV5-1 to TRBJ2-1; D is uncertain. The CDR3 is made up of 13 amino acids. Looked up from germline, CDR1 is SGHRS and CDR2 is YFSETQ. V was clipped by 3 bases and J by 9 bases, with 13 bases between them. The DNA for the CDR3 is TGCGCCAGCAGCTGGAATGAGGTGCGTGAGCAGTTCTTC. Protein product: CASSWNEVREQFF.